This T cell receptor beta chain came from a study of cytomegalovirus exposure and HLA in healthy donors. Study results and limitations: CMV serostatus was the only immune exposure information that was available. The listing of about 150 TCR beta chains classed them as cytomegalovirus-associated.

CDR3 length equals 13 residues. The germline V gene has CDR1 KGHSH and CDR2 LQKENI. Trimming left V 3 bases short and J 4 bases short, with 9 bases between. Primers included in the PCR were 60 Vbeta and 13 Jbeta primers. The assay was immunoSEQ multiplex PCR, and TCRdb's table has in-frame clones only and misses some. The repertoire holds 130,000 or so clones, 70% to 80% seen once, with 3.4% in the top ten. On this clone itself: Its specificity is not known.

This receptor was identified in a man aged 30 to 39 in good health and CMV-seronegative. Input material: PBMCs. V and J are TRBV18 and TRBJ1-2; tentative D call: TRBD1 (6 bases). The CDR3 loop is CASSPEGGYGYTF. Here the CDR3 DNA reads TGTGCCAGCTCACCCGAAGGGGGCTATGGCTACACCTTC.